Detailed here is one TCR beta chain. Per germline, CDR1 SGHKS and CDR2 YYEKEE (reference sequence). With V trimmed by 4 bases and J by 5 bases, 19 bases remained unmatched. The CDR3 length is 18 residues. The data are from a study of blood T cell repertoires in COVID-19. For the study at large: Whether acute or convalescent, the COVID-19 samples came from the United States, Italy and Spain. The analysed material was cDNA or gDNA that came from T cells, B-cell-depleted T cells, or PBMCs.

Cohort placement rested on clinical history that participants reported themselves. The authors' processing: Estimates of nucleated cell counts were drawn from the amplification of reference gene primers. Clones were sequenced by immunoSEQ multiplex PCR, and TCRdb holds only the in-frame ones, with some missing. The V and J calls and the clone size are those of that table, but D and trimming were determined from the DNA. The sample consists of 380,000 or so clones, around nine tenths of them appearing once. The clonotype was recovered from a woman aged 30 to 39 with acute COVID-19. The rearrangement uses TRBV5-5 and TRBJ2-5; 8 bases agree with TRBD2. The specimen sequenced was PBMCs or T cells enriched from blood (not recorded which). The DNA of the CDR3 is TGTGCCAGCAGCCCGGGGGGGAGGCCCGTGAGTCCGGAGGAGACCCAGTACTTC. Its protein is CASSPGGRPVSPEETQYF.